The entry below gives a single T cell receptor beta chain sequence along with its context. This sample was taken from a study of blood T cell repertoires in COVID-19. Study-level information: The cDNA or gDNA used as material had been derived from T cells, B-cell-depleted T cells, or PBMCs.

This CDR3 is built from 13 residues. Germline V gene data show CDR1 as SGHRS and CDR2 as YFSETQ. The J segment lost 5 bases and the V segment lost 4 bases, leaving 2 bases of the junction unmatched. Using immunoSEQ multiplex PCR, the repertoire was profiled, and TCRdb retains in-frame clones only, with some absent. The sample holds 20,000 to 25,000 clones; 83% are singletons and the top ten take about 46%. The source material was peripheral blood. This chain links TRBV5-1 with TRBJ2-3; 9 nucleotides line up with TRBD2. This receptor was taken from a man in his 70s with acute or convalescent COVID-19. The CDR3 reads CASSPAGGDTQYF. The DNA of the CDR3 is TGCGCCAGCAGCCCAGCGGGAGGAGATACGCAGTATTTT. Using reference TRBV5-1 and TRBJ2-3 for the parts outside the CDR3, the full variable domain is KAGVTQTPRYLIKTRGQQVTLSCSPISGHRSVSWYQQTPGQGLQFLFEYFSETQRNKGNFPGRFSGRQFSNSRSEMNVSTLELGDSALYLCASSPAGGDTQYFGPGTRLTVL.